This T cell receptor beta chain was identified in a study of CD8 T cells in ankylosing spondylitis. Study results and limitations: Past studies reported some motif variants in reactive arthritis synovial fluid and blood. A motif of eight highly homologous TCR beta variants was seen as apparently characteristic of ankylosing spondylitis blood. Reports say disease-linked clones showed up significantly more in matched ankylosing spondylitis synovial fluid.

This CDR3 comprises 13 residues. Germline CDR1 and CDR2: MNHNY and SVGAGI (reference sequence). V dropped 6 bases and J dropped 2 bases, with 10 bases sitting between them. This clonotype was counted many times. Antigen: not known. Preparation of TCR beta libraries was done by quantitative 5'-RACE with molecular barcodes. Using its own MiXCR run on the 5' RACE reads, TCRdb lists one record per CDR3 protein. Of 30,000 to 45,000 distinct CDR3 sequences in the sample, 6% were seen once. The sequenced sample was blood, either unsorted or a sorted T cell fraction (not recorded which). The receptor comes from a male donor with ankylosing spondylitis or in good health (not recorded which). The J gene is TRBJ1-2, the V gene TRBV6-6; tentatively, D is TRBD1 (5 bases). The CDR3 is CASSRDSNYGYTF. The CDR3 nucleotides read TGTGCCAGCAGCCGTGACAGCAACTATGGCTACACCTTC.